These 9 T cell receptor beta chains were all obtained from the same sample, sequenced in a study of shared clonotypes between healthy human individuals. Naive CD8 cells lacked CD45RO, underwent positive selection for CCR7 and left out terminally differentiated effector memory CD45RA+ cells. This table comes from immunoSEQ multiplex PCR, and its TCRdb copy is limited to in-frame clones, with some not included. This repertoire shows about 2.2 million clones, over 85% found once; its top ten account for about 1.6%. Specimen: naive CD8+ T cells from PBMCs. The origin of the receptors is a man aged 18 to 30 in good health. Some clones in this sample may be carry-over from other donors' samples.

This chain links TRBV30 with TRBJ1-2, with D possibly being TRBD1 (5 bases). Between the trimmed V and J ends, which lost 0 bases and 3 bases, there was a span of 17 bases. This CDR3 spans 16 amino acids. Per the germline V gene, CDR1 is GTSNPN and CDR2 is SVGIG (reference sequence). The chain's CDR3 is CAWSVRLRGPHYGYTF. The CDR3 region has the DNA TGTGCCTGGAGTGTACGATTGAGGGGACCGCACTATGGCTACACCTTC.

The V gene is TRBV2, the J gene TRBJ2-7; D possibly corresponds to TRBD2 (6 bases). CDR3 length equals 14 residues. V gave up 6 bases and J gave up 0 bases, with 12 bases separating them. Per the germline V gene, CDR1 is SNHLY and CDR2 is FYNNEI. CDR3 sequence reads: CASSRGLNSYEQYF. The CDR3 nucleotides are TGTGCCAGCAGCCGAGGACTAAACTCCTACGAGCAGTACTTC.

The chain uses TRBV6-5 and TRBJ2-1, with 14 bases matching TRBD2. Germline V gene sequence: CDR1 MNHEY, CDR2 SVGAGI. Germline trimming cut 8 bases from V and 7 bases from J; bases unmatched to any gene: 4. The CDR3 spans 14 residues. The CDR3 region has the DNA TGTGCCAGCGGGACTAGCGGGAGTTTTAATGAGCAGTTCTTC. Translation gives CASGTSGSFNEQFF.

Regarding this clone: The same CDR3 also results from other DNA sequences found in this sample. The chain is built from TRBV27 and TRBJ2-7; 10 nucleotides agree with TRBD1. Losses at the gene ends were 4 bases for V and 4 bases for J; bases not matched to a gene: 4. Germline V gene data show CDR1 as MNHEY and CDR2 as SMNVEV (reference sequence). There are 14 residues in the CDR3. CDR3 amino acids: CASSWGQGTYEQYF. The CDR3 bases are TGTGCCAGCAGTTGGGGACAGGGGACTTACGAGCAGTACTTC.

The gene calls are TRBV7-9 and TRBJ2-2; tentatively, D is TRBD2 (5 bases). V lost 5 bases, J lost 3 bases, and 10 bases lay in between. The germline CDR1 and CDR2 sequences are SEHNR and FQNEAQ (reference sequence). The CDR3 length is 14 residues. CDR3 sequence reads: CASSDGEYTGELFF. CDR3 DNA: TGTGCCAGCAGCGACGGGGAGTACACCGGGGAGCTGTTTTTT.

This chain connects TRBV19 to TRBJ1-1; D possibly corresponds to TRBD1 (6 bases). CDR1 is LNHDA and CDR2 is SQIVND in the germline V gene (reference sequence). This CDR3 spans 15 amino acids. V was pared by 7 bases and J by 4 bases, with 19 bases between. The CDR3 DNA follows: TGTGCCAGTAAGGAGGGCGGGGGCCGAGTCACTGAAGCTTTCTTT. It encodes CASKEGGGRVTEAFF.

This rearrangement joins TRBV11-1 to TRBJ1-1; 9 nucleotides align to TRBD1. Germline CDR1 SGHAT, CDR2 FQDESV (reference sequence). This CDR3 region has 17 residues. Losses at the gene ends were 2 bases for V and 4 bases for J; bases not matched to a gene: 11. The CDR3 here is CASSLYRGRGAGTEAFF. Here the CDR3 DNA reads TGTGCCAGCAGCTTATACAGGGGGCGAGGAGCGGGCACTGAAGCTTTCTTT.

CDR3 bases: TGTGCCAGCAGCCAAGATCATCCCTACGAGCAGTACTTC. This translates into CASSQDHPYEQYF. This sequence joins TRBV14 and TRBJ2-7, with D hard to call. CDR1 is SGHDN and CDR2 is FVKESK in the germline V gene. This CDR3 is 13 amino acids long. Between the trimmed V and J ends, which lost 0 bases and 2 bases, there was a span of 5 bases.

J is TRBJ1-1 and V is TRBV6-5; D gene uncertain. The V and J ends lost 2 bases and 0 bases respectively, with 13 bases between them. This CDR3 is 16 amino acids long. Germline V CDR1 and CDR2: MNHEY, SVGAGI. The CDR3, as DNA: TGTGCCAGCAGTTACGTACCGGTAGGGATGAACACTGAAGCTTTCTTT. This encodes CASSYVPVGMNTEAFF.